The 10 T cell receptor beta chains below all came from one sample that was sequenced in a study of blood T cell repertoires in COVID-19. Libraries were prepared by immunoSEQ multiplex PCR; TCRdb keeps only in-frame clonotypes and omits some of them. The sample consists of over 95,000 clones, approximately 90% of them appearing once. Sequencing input: peripheral blood. These receptors were obtained from a human donor with acute or convalescent COVID-19. The donor label of this sample is uncertain.

V and J are TRBV9 and TRBJ1-1; D is ambiguous. V gave up 0 bases and J gave up 7 bases, with 10 bases separating them. There are 13 residues in the CDR3. Per germline, CDR1 SGDLS and CDR2 YYNGEE. The CDR3 bases are TGTGCCAGCAGCGTAGGTTCAGGACTTGAAGCTTTCTTT. Protein product: CASSVGSGLEAFF.

V gene TRBV2 combines with J gene TRBJ2-3; TRBD1 is a possible D gene (6 bases). In germline, CDR1 is SNHLY, CDR2 FYNNEI. CDR3 size: 13 residues. CDR3 loop: CASRDTHTDTQYF. CDR3 DNA sequence: TGTGCATCACGGGACACTCACACAGATACGCAGTATTTT.

The chain employs TRBV7-2 and TRBJ1-5; D not certain. Trimming stripped 1 base from V and 10 bases from J, with 14 bases between. Looked up from germline, CDR1 is SGHTA and CDR2 is FQGNSA. This CDR3 spans 14 amino acids. The DNA for the CDR3 is TGTGCCAGCAGCTTAGGGTGGGAGCTCAAACCCCAGCATTTT. Translation gives CASSLGWELKPQHF.

As to this clone: Mismatch with germline at one junction end may stem from a read error. The V gene is TRBV13, the J gene TRBJ1-4; D is unresolved. CDR3 size: 15 residues. The germline gives CDR1 PRHDT, CDR2 FYEKMQ (reference sequence). CDR3 protein: CASSAGGATNEKLFF. The CDR3 region has the DNA TGTGCCAGCAGCGCTGGCGGCGCAACAAATGAAAAACTGTTTTTT.

The gene calls are TRBV28 and TRBJ2-3; D may be TRBD1 (6 bases). The CDR3 is 13 amino acids. The V end was cut by 7 bases, the J end by 3 bases, with 11 bases between. CDR1 is MDHEN and CDR2 is SYDVKM in the germline V gene. CDR3 DNA sequence: TGTGCCAGCAAGGGGGAGTGGACAGATACGCAGTATTTT. Translated, it gives CASKGEWTDTQYF.

The J gene is TRBJ1-2, the V gene TRBV28; D may be TRBD1 (5 bases). With 2 bases removed from V and 1 base from J, the gap between germline ends came to 14 bases. The CDR3 extends over 16 amino acids. Germline-derived CDR1 and CDR2 are MDHEN and SYDVKM. The CDR3 sequence: CASSLNVQEINYGYTF. CDR3 sequence (DNA): TGTGCCAGCAGTTTAAATGTACAGGAGATTAACTATGGCTACACCTTC.

The rearrangement joins TRBV28 to TRBJ1-2; TRBD1 agrees at 7 bases. Trimming removed 5 bases from V and 8 bases from J; junction bases left unmatched: 5. The germline V gene has CDR1 MDHEN and CDR2 SYDVKM. CDR3 size: 12 residues. The CDR3 loop reads CASSRQGWGYTF. The CDR3, as DNA: TGTGCCAGCAGTCGACAGGGATGGGGCTACACCTTC.

The CDR3 region is CASSFRAGLYNEQFF. The CDR3 nucleotides read TGTGCCAGCAGTTTTCGGGCGGGCCTCTACAATGAGCAGTTCTTC. The rearrangement links TRBV28 to TRBJ2-1, with D possibly being TRBD2 (5 bases). The CDR3 loop spans 15 amino acids. Germline values: CDR1 MDHEN, CDR2 SYDVKM. The V gene lost 3 bases and the J gene lost 3 bases, with 12 bases spanning the gap.

V and J are TRBV5-4 and TRBJ2-4, with TRBD1 matching over 10 bases. V was clipped by 4 bases and J by 4 bases; unmatched bases: 5. Germline V lookup: CDR1 SGHNT, CDR2 YYREEE (reference sequence). The CDR3 has 15 amino acids. CDR3 in amino acids: CASSRTGGPKNIQYF. In nucleotides, the CDR3 is TGTGCCAGCAGCCGGACAGGGGGACCGAAAAACATTCAGTACTTC.

This clone has a handful of counts. The V call is TRBV11-1, the J call TRBJ1-4, with a weak D call TRBD1 (6 bases). Germline V gene lookup returns CDR1 SGHAT and CDR2 FQDESV (reference sequence). Trimming shortened V by 3 bases and J by 8 bases, and 13 bases separated the two germline ends. There are 14 residues in the CDR3. The CDR3 coding sequence is TGTGCCAGCAGCTTGGGACACGCGAGAGAAAAACTGTTTTTT. Translated, it gives CASSLGHAREKLFF. The variable domain in full, completed from reference TRBV11-1 and TRBJ1-4, reads EAEVAQSPRYKITEKSQAVAFWCDPISGHATLYWYRQILGQGPELLVQFQDESVVDDSQLPKDRFSAERLKGVDSTLKIQPAELGDSAMYLCASSLGHAREKLFFGSGTQLSVL.